Below, 14 T cell receptor beta chains from the same sample are listed, as sequenced in a study of cytomegalovirus exposure and HLA in healthy donors. 13 Jbeta primers and 60 Vbeta primers were used for the PCR. TCRdb's copy holds only in-frame clones and misses some; the assay was immunoSEQ multiplex PCR. The data show about 170,000 clones, roughly four fifths seen once. The source material was PBMCs. These receptors were taken from a woman aged 25 to 45 in good health and CMV-seropositive.

The count of this clone is one. This rearrangement joins TRBV5-1 to TRBJ2-7, with 9 bases that match TRBD1. From germline, CDR1 is SGHRS and CDR2 YFSETQ. V was clipped by 3 bases and J by 2 bases; unmatched bases: 6. CDR3 length equals 15 residues. This CDR3 is CASSSPGQGPYEQYF. In DNA, the CDR3 is TGCGCCAGCAGCTCACCGGGACAGGGCCCCTACGAGCAGTACTTC. The entire variable domain, with the rest obtained from reference TRBV5-1 and TRBJ2-7, is as follows: KAGVTQTPRYLIKTRGQQVTLSCSPISGHRSVSWYQQTPGQGLQFLFEYFSETQRNKGNFPGRFSGRQFSNSRSEMNVSTLELGDSALYLCASSSPGQGPYEQYFGPGTRLTVT.

V usage is TRBV7-2 and J usage is TRBJ2-3; tentative D call: TRBD1 (5 bases). The germline V and J ends were trimmed by 4 bases and 6 bases, with 29 bases remaining between them. The CDR3 spans 19 residues. Germline V gives CDR1 SGHTA, CDR2 FQGNSA. The DNA of the CDR3 is TGTGCCAGCAGCTGGGGTCGTGGTCAGGGCCGGATGAAGGGGGATACGCAGTATTTT. This gives the protein CASSWGRGQGRMKGDTQYF.

Worth noting for this clone: One end of the junction does not line up with germline, which may come from a read error. The chain recombines TRBV6-1 with TRBJ2-3; 10 bases are shared with TRBD2. Germline loops: CDR1 MNHNS, CDR2 SASEGT. This CDR3 is built from 13 residues. The CDR3 nucleotides read TGTGCCAGCAGTGAAGCGTCACTAGCGGGGCCGGATTTT. It translates to CASSEASLAGPDF.

This clone showed up just a few times. V and J are TRBV27 and TRBJ1-1; D is undetermined. The CDR3 runs 13 residues. Per the germline V gene, CDR1 is MNHEY and CDR2 is SMNVEV (reference sequence). The V gene lost 0 bases and the J gene lost 9 bases, with 11 bases spanning the gap. The CDR3 sequence: CASSLSVGVKAFF. As DNA, the CDR3 is TGTGCCAGCAGTTTATCGGTTGGAGTCAAAGCTTTCTTT.

This chain connects TRBV5-1 to TRBJ1-2; 8 nucleotides line up with TRBD1. The CDR3 runs to 15 residues. V lost 4 bases to trimming and J lost 5 bases; unmatched junction nucleotides: 10. Germline lookup yields CDR1 SGHRS and CDR2 YFSETQ. The CDR3 DNA sequence: TGCGCCAGCAGCGCCGGGGGGCAGGGGGCTTATGGCTACACCTTC. It encodes CASSAGGQGAYGYTF.

This clone has only one observation. At one end, the junction sequence differs from germline, possibly due to a read error. The same CDR3 can be traced to other DNA sequences in this sample. V gene TRBV7-9 combines with J gene TRBJ1-1; TRBD1 matches at 7 bases. CDR3 length: 16 amino acids. The germline gives CDR1 SEHNR, CDR2 FQNEAQ (reference sequence). The chain's CDR3 is CASSHGQENWGTEAFF. Here the CDR3 DNA reads TGCGCCAGCAGCCACGGACAGGAGAATTGGGGCACTGAAGCTTTCTTT.

The chain has TRBV19 and TRBJ1-1, with D tentatively TRBD1 (5 bases). Germline V gives CDR1 LNHDA, CDR2 SQIVND (reference sequence). The CDR3 is 14 amino acids. V was trimmed by 5 bases and J by 3 bases, leaving 13 bases between them. CDR3 residues: CASSPNRIHTEAFF. Here the CDR3 DNA reads TGTGCCAGTAGTCCCAACAGGATTCACACTGAAGCTTTCTTT.

The chain joins TRBV7-2 to TRBJ2-1, with D unclear. The V end was cut by 1 base, the J end by 8 bases, with 9 bases between. Germline V gives CDR1 SGHTA, CDR2 FQGNSA. The CDR3 runs 13 residues. The CDR3 DNA follows: TGTGCCAGCAGCTTAGTATATGCGGATGAGCAGTTCTTC. Its translation: CASSLVYADEQFF.

This chain links TRBV5-5 with TRBJ1-2; D gene uncertain. Trimming removed 4 bases from V and 7 bases from J, with 14 bases in between. Germline V gene data show CDR1 as SGHKS and CDR2 as YYEKEE (reference sequence). The CDR3 runs to 13 residues. CDR3 residues: CASSPEPEAGYTF. CDR3 DNA sequence: TGTGCCAGCAGCCCCGAGCCCGAGGCTGGCTACACCTTC.

This clone appeared a few times. The chain uses TRBV9 and TRBJ1-1; TRBD1 agrees at 8 bases. This CDR3 is built from 15 residues. J was trimmed by 6 bases and V by 4 bases; bases with no gene match: 11. The germline CDR1 and CDR2 sequences are SGDLS and YYNGEE. CDR3 coding DNA: TGTGCCAGCAGCCAGACCGGGCAGGGGGCTTCTGAAGCTTTCTTT. Protein: CASSQTGQGASEAFF.

The chain combines TRBV7-9 with TRBJ2-3; D uncertain. Per the germline V gene, CDR1 is SEHNR and CDR2 is FQNEAQ (reference sequence). This CDR3 has 12 amino acids. The V end lost 4 bases, the J end lost 3 bases, and 5 bases lay between the germline ends. CDR3 sequence: CASSYSTDTQYF. CDR3 bases: TGTGCCAGCAGCTACTCGACAGATACGCAGTATTTT.

This chain connects TRBV6-1 to TRBJ1-5; 7 bases are a match to TRBD1. With V trimmed by 2 bases and J by 6 bases, 1 base remained unmatched. CDR1 and CDR2 from the germline V gene are MNHNS and SASEGT. This CDR3 is 13 amino acids long. The DNA for the CDR3 is TGTGCCAGCAGTGAAAACAGGGGTCAGCCCCAGCATTTT. Translated: CASSENRGQPQHF.

The J gene is TRBJ2-3, the V gene TRBV9, with a tentative D call TRBD2 (6 bases). The length of the CDR3 is 18 residues. The V gene's germline CDR1 is SGDLS and CDR2 YYNGEE. V dropped 0 bases and J dropped 3 bases, with 20 bases sitting between them. The CDR3 is CASSVARGRRDMTDTQYF. The CDR3 DNA reads as TGTGCCAGCAGCGTAGCCCGGGGGAGAAGGGATATGACAGATACGCAGTATTTT.

CDR3 DNA sequence: TGTGCCAGCAGTCCCTCGACAGCTAACTATGGCTACACCTTC. Translation: CASSPSTANYGYTF. V usage is TRBV27 and J usage is TRBJ1-2, with TRBD1 as a possible D gene (5 bases). The CDR3 length is 14 residues. Germline V gene sequence: CDR1 MNHEY, CDR2 SMNVEV (reference sequence). The ends were cut back, 5 bases at V and 0 bases at J, with 10 bases in the middle.